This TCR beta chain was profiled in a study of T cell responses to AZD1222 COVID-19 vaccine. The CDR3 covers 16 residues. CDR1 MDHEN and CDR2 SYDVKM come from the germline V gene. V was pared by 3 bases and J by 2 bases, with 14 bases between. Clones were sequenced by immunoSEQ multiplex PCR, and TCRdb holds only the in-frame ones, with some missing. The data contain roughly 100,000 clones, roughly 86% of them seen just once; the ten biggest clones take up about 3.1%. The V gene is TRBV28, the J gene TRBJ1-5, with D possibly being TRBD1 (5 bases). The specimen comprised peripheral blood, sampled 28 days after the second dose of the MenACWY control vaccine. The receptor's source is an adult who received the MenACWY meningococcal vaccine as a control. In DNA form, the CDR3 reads TGTGCCAGCAGTTTTGGGGCCCCTGGGGGCAATCAGCCCCAGCATTTT. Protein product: CASSFGAPGGNQPQHF.